Included here is one T cell receptor (beta chain) sequence, with context. This sample is part of a study of blood T cell repertoires in COVID-19. Data came from immunoSEQ multiplex PCR; TCRdb stores just in-frame clones and leaves some out. The sample includes hundreds of thousands of clones, 87% of them seen just once. CDR3 length: 14 residues. V lost 6 bases to trimming and J lost 6 bases; unmatched junction nucleotides: 9. Germline V CDR1 and CDR2: MNHEY, SVGAGI. The sequenced sample was PBMCs or T cells enriched from blood (not recorded which). The receptor comes from a woman in her 50s who had recovered from COVID-19. This rearrangement joins TRBV6-5 to TRBJ1-2, with 8 bases lining up with TRBD1. For the CDR3, the DNA is TGTGCCAGCAGATCCGACAGGGGTGTTAATGGCTACACCTTC. This gives the protein CASRSDRGVNGYTF.